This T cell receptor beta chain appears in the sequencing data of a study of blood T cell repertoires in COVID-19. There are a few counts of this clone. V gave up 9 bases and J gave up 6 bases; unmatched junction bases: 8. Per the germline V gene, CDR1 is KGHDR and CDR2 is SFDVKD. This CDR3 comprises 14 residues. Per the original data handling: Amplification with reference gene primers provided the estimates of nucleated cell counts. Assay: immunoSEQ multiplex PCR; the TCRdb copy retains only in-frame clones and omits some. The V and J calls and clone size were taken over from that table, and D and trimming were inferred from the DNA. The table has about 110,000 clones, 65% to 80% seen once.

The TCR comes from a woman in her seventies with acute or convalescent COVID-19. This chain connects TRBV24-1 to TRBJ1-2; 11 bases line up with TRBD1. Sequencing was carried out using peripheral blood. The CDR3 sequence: CATDSGTGGHGYTF. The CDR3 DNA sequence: TGTGCCACCGACTCCGGGACAGGGGGTCATGGCTACACCTTC.